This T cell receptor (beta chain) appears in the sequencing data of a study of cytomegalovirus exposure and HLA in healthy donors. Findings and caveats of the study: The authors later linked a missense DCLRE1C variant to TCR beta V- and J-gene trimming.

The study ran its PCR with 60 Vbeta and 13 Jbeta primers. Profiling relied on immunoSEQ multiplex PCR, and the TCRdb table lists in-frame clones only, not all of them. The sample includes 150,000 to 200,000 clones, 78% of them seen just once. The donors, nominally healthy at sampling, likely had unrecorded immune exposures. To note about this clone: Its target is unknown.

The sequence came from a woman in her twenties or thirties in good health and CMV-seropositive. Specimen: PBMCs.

The CDR3 is CASRKGLAGYEQYF. The CDR3 nucleotides read TGTGCCAGCAGGAAGGGACTAGCGGGATATGAGCAGTACTTC. The chain employs TRBV28 and TRBJ2-7, with 13 bases aligning to TRBD2. Unmatched junction bases numbered 6, after V lost 6 bases and J lost 7 bases. The CDR3 is 14 residues long. Germline V CDR1 and CDR2: MDHEN, SYDVKM.